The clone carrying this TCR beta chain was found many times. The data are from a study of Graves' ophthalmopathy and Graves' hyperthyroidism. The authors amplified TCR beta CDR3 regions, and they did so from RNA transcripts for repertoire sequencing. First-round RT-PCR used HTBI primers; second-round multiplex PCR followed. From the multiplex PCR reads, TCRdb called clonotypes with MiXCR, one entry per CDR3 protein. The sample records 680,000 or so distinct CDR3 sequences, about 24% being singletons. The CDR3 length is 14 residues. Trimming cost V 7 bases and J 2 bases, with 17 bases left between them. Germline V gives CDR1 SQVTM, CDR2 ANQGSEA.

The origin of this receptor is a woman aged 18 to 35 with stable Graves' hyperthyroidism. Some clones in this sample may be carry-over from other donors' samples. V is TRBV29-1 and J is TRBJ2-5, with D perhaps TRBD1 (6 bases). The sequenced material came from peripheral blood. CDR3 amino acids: CSAGDTTTQETQYF. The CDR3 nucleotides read TGCAGCGCAGGGGACACAACAACTCAAGAGACCCAGTACTTC. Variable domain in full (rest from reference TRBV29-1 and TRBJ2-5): SAVISQKPSRDICQRGTSLTIQCQVDSQVTMMFWYRQQPGQSLTLIATANQGSEATYESGFVIDKFPISRPNLTFSTLTVSNMSPEDSSIYLCSAGDTTTQETQYFGPGTRLLVL.